This T cell receptor (beta chain) is drawn from a study of graft-versus-host responses after intestinal transplantation. The protocol was immunoSEQ multiplex PCR, while the TCRdb copy is restricted to in-frame clones and leaves out a portion. The table records over 65,000 clones, 90% to 95% of them present only once. In regard to this clone: Its antigen is unidentified.

The material was unstimulated CD4+ T cells sorted from spleen or lymph node cells, obtained before intestinal transplant. The TCR was taken from a human donor who received an intestinal transplant.

CDR3 loop: CAISESRTGVIHSGANVLTF. CDR3 bases: TGTGCCATCAGTGAGTCTAGGACAGGGGTTATCCACTCTGGGGCCAACGTCCTGACTTTC. This chain uses TRBV10-3 with TRBJ2-6; TRBD1 agrees at 9 bases. The germline V gene encodes CDR1 ENHRY and CDR2 SYGVKD. V dropped 0 bases and J dropped 0; count of bases not matched to a gene: 9. The CDR3 spans 20 residues.